Below, 2 T cell receptor beta chains from the same sample are listed, as sequenced in a study of immune characterization of retroperitoneal liposarcoma. MiXCR, applied by TCRdb to the PCR reads, yields one record per CDR3 protein. The repertoire holds 9,500 to 11,000 distinct CDR3 sequences, under 35% seen once, with roughly 8% in the top ten. The sequencing input was tumor tissue. These receptors were obtained from a male donor with retroperitoneal liposarcoma.

This clonotype was picked up many times. The chain joins TRBV11-3 to TRBJ2-5, with 7 bases fitting TRBD2. CDR1 is SGHNT, CDR2 YENEEA, per germline. The CDR3 consists of 16 residues. The V gene end was trimmed by 1 base and the J gene end by 11 bases; junction bases not matched to a gene: 16. The CDR3 bases are TGTGCCAGCAGCTTAGCTTGGGGCGGGAGTCATGATGAGCAGTACTTC. Translation: CASSLAWGGSHDEQYF.

The CDR3 here is CASSRSIALDTNEKLFF. CDR3 nucleotide sequence: TGCGCCAGCAGTCGGTCGATTGCGCTAGACACTAATGAAAAACTGTTTTTT. The V and J genes are TRBV5-1 and TRBJ1-4, with D unresolved. V dropped 5 bases and J dropped 2 bases, with 19 bases sitting between them. The CDR3 consists of 17 residues. Germline V gives CDR1 SGHRS, CDR2 YFSETQ.